This entry lists 31 T cell receptor beta chains sequenced from one sample in a study of breast tumors, draining lymph nodes, adjacent tissues listed by TCRdb under 2016. Receptors were amplified or captured by multiplex PCR. Data came from an Illumina HiSeq 2000. TCRdb reanalyzed the raw reads on its own, using fastp at Q25 for trimming and MiXCR for clone calling, and kept in-frame beta chains. Duplicate CDR3 protein sequences are folded into a single record with the most common DNA and genes. This sample gives approximately 20,000 distinct CDR3 sequences in total; around 50% of them show up just once. The ten largest clones take up 7.8% of the sample. The sample taken for sequencing was breast tumor tissue. The receptors originated from a female donor with breast cancer. Some clones in this sample may be carry-over from other donors' samples.

Relative to its sample, this clonotype is medium-sized. The chain combines TRBV3-1 with TRBJ2-5; D not certain. Trimming stripped 1 base from V and 4 bases from J, with 7 bases between. Germline loops: CDR1 LGHDT, CDR2 YNNKEL (reference sequence). The CDR3 length is 13 residues. The DNA of the CDR3 is TGTGCCAGCAGCCAAGTTGACGGAGAGACCCAGTACTTC. This gives the protein CASSQVDGETQYF.

This clonotype was recorded many times. The V gene is TRBV4-3, the J gene TRBJ2-2; TRBD2 matches at 10 bases. There are 17 residues in the CDR3. V was pared by 4 bases and J by 1 base, with 6 bases of the junction left unmatched. CDR1 and CDR2 (germline): LGHNA, YSLEER. DNA of the CDR3: TGCGCCAGCAGCCGGGTTTTAGCGGGAGGGAACACCGGGGAGCTGTTTTTT. Residues: CASSRVLAGGNTGELFF.

This chain joins TRBV12-3 or TRBV12-4 and TRBJ2-2, with D maybe TRBD2 (6 bases). The CDR3 contains 12 residues. V was cut by 5 bases and J by 7 bases, with 8 bases left in between. Here the CDR3 DNA reads TGTGCCAGCAGTGAGACTAGCGGGGAGCTGTTTTTT. Translating gives CASSETSGELFF.

Worth noting for this clonotype: A read error is possible here, since a much larger clone lies one base away. The chain recombines TRBV2 with TRBJ1-1; 7 bases are shared with TRBD1. The CDR3 contains 14 residues. Germline-derived CDR1 and CDR2 are SNHLY and FYNNEI. In DNA, the CDR3 is TGTGCCAGCAAGTGGAACAGGGGAAACACTGAAGCTCTCTTT. It is translated as CASKWNRGNTEALF.

Within the sample, this clonotype is medium-sized. The chain combines TRBV19 with TRBJ1-4; TRBD1 might be the D (5 bases). The CDR3 is 12 residues long. Germline V gene data show CDR1 as LNHDA and CDR2 as SQIVND (reference sequence). The V end lost 9 bases, the J end lost 8 bases, and 13 bases lay between the germline ends. CDR3 protein: CASSPGGEKLFF. The CDR3 DNA follows: TGTGCCAGCAGCCCCGGGGGGGAAAAACTGTTTTTT.

The V and J genes are TRBV10-3 and TRBJ2-5; 13 nucleotides align to TRBD2. The length of the CDR3 is 14 residues. Germline-derived CDR1 and CDR2 are ENHRY and SYGVKD. Trimming took 6 bases from V and 4 from J; bases not matched to a gene: 2. CDR3 amino acids: CAIRRTSGRETQYF. The CDR3 nucleotides are TGTGCCATCAGAAGGACTAGCGGGAGAGAGACCCAGTACTTC.

Ten or more counts support this clonotype. The chain employs TRBV29-1 and TRBJ2-5; possible D gene TRBD1, 5 bases. Trimming took 7 bases from V and 5 from J, leaving 14 bases between them. The CDR3 extends over 12 amino acids. Germline V gene data show CDR1 as SQVTM and CDR2 as ANQGSEA. The CDR3 nucleotides read TGCAGCGCCCAACCTCCAGGGGAGACCCAGTACTTC. Translation: CSAQPPGETQYF. Using reference TRBV29-1 and TRBJ2-5 for the parts outside the CDR3, the full variable domain is SAVISQKPSRDICQRGTSLTIQCQVDSQVTMMFWYRQQPGQSLTLIATANQGSEATYESGFVIDKFPISRPNLTFSTLTVSNMSPEDSSIYLCSAQPPGETQYFGPGTRLLVL.

About this clonotype: One junction end does not reproduce the germline sequence, and a read error may be involved. The chain couples TRBV10-2 to TRBJ2-5; weak D call: TRBD2 (6 bases). The V gene's germline CDR1 is WSHSY and CDR2 SAAADI. The CDR3 contains 13 residues. The CDR3 here is CASNRGARETQHF. DNA for the CDR3: TGCGCCAGCAATCGCGGGGCCAGAGAGACCCAGCACTTC.

The chain carries TRBV24-1 and TRBJ2-1, with TRBD1 matching over 8 bases. J lost 3 bases, V lost 3 bases, and 9 bases had no gene match. The CDR3 extends over 17 amino acids. Per germline, CDR1 KGHDR and CDR2 SFDVKD. For the CDR3, the DNA is TGTGCCACCAGTGATGTGGGGGCGGGACAGGTCTACAATGAGCAGTTCTTC. It specifies CATSDVGAGQVYNEQFF.

As to this clonotype: This CDR3 is missing its conserved last phenylalanine or tryptophan, likely due to a read error. V is TRBV7-2 and J is TRBJ2-6; tentative D call: TRBD2 (5 bases). Germline loops: CDR1 SGHTA, CDR2 FQGNSA. V was cut by 6 bases and J by 0 bases, with 12 bases left in between. The CDR3 has 16 amino acids. The CDR3 DNA is TGTGCCAGCAGTTTCGGGATAAGCTCTGGGGCCAACGTCCTGACTGAC. Translating gives CASSFGISSGANVLTD.

A note on this clonotype: The junction departs from the called germline gene at one end, perhaps through a read error. The chain carries TRBV6-2 or TRBV6-3 and TRBJ1-1, with a weak D call TRBD1 (5 bases). This CDR3 spans 16 amino acids. Per the germline V gene, CDR1 is MNHEY and CDR2 is SVGEGT. The CDR3 region has the DNA TGTGACAGCAGAGGCCTGGGGGGGGAATTGGGCACTGAAGCTTTCTTT. This sequence encodes CDSRGLGGELGTEAFF.

This clonotype was seen at least ten times. The chain recombines TRBV5-1 with TRBJ2-3; possible D gene TRBD1, 5 bases. Germline CDR1 is SGHRS and CDR2 is YFSETQ. Trimming cost V 2 bases and J 2 bases, with 12 bases left between them. The CDR3 is 15 residues long. The CDR3: CASSFVGPDTDTQYF. In DNA, the CDR3 is TGCGCCAGCAGCTTCGTGGGGCCAGACACAGATACGCAGTATTTT.

This chain joins TRBV20-1 and TRBJ2-5; 9 positions match TRBD2. This CDR3 has 15 amino acids. The germline CDR1 and CDR2 sequences are DFQATT and SNEGSKA (reference sequence). V was clipped by 8 bases and J by 7 bases; unmatched bases: 17. The DNA of the CDR3 is TGCAGTCTTGCTGGTGCGGGAGGGCCGTCCGGGACCCAGTACTTC. This sequence encodes CSLAGAGGPSGTQYF.

This sequence joins TRBV7-3 and TRBJ2-7; possibly TRBD1 or TRBD2 for D (5 bases each). This CDR3 contains 15 residues. The V end lost 5 bases, the J end lost 0 bases, and 14 bases lay between the germline ends. CDR1 and CDR2 from the germline V gene are SGHTA and FQGTGA. CDR3 DNA sequence: TGTGCCAGCAGCGCCATCCCGAGGGGCTCCTACGAGCAGTACTTC. Protein sequence: CASSAIPRGSYEQYF.

This clonotype was observed a handful of times. V usage is TRBV10-3 and J usage is TRBJ1-1; the D gene is possibly TRBD1 (6 bases). This CDR3 comprises 14 residues. Deletions cut 6 bases from V and 1 base from J, with 12 bases between. Germline CDR1 reads ENHRY; CDR2 reads SYGVKD. CDR3 DNA: TGTGCCATCAGCCCACAGGGTAGGAACACTGAAGCTTTCTTT. Translating it yields CAISPQGRNTEAFF.

This clonotype was found a few times. The V gene is TRBV7-8, the J gene TRBJ2-7; D might be TRBD1 or TRBD2, each matching 5 bases. The CDR3 has 14 amino acids. CDR1 and CDR2 (germline): SGHVS, FQNEAQ. Trimming left V 5 bases short and J 5 bases short, with 16 bases between. CDR3 DNA: TGTGCCAGCAGCCTTCGGACCGGGGCCAACGAGCAGTACTTC. It is translated as CASSLRTGANEQYF.

This clonotype was observed at least ten times. This rearrangement joins TRBV3-1 to TRBJ2-5; 8 nucleotides agree with TRBD2. This CDR3 has 16 amino acids. V shed 6 bases, J shed 2 bases, and the junction held 11 bases outside the gene matches. The V gene's germline CDR1 is LGHDT and CDR2 YNNKEL (reference sequence). CDR3 sequence reads: CASRHSPGLGQETQYF. CDR3 nucleotide sequence: TGTGCCAGCAGGCACTCTCCGGGACTAGGACAAGAGACCCAGTACTTC.

The chain carries TRBV29-1 and TRBJ2-5; D is uncertain. Germline CDR1 reads SQVTM; CDR2 reads ANQGSEA. The CDR3 contains 14 residues. The V gene lost 5 bases and the J gene lost 0 bases, with 13 bases spanning the gap. The CDR3: CSVPETLYQETQYF. The DNA of the CDR3 is TGCAGCGTTCCGGAGACCTTGTACCAAGAGACCCAGTACTTC.

This clonotype has just one count. The chain recombines TRBV2 with TRBJ2-7; a possible D gene is TRBD1 (5 bases). The CDR3 covers 10 residues. Germline V CDR1 and CDR2: SNHLY, FYNNEI. CDR3 region: CASRGYEQYF. The DNA for the CDR3 is TGTGCTAGTAGGGGCTACGAGCAGTACTTC.

This clonotype was seen repeatedly, ten times or more. A much bigger clone sits one base away, suggesting this may be a read error. The chain joins TRBV6-6 to TRBJ2-7; 8 bases map to TRBD1. Germline V gives CDR1 MNHNY, CDR2 SVGAGI (reference sequence). The CDR3 is 16 amino acids. V lost 5 bases, J lost 6 bases, and 15 bases stayed unmatched. The CDR3 loop reads CASSRTPDRVGGEQYF. CDR3 coding DNA: TGTGCCAGCAGTCGTACCCCGGACAGGGTGGGAGGCGAGCAGTACTTC.

The chain is built from TRBV5-5 and TRBJ2-1, with 11 nucleotides matching TRBD2. The germline gives CDR1 SGHKS, CDR2 YYEKEE (reference sequence). There are 14 residues in the CDR3. Unmatched junction bases numbered 6, after V lost 5 bases and J lost 8 bases. The CDR3 nucleotides read TGTGCCAGCAGTCCCGGGACTAGCGGTCATGAGCAGTTCTTC. Protein product: CASSPGTSGHEQFF.

By proportion, this clonotype is medium-sized (0.01 to 0.1%). V usage is TRBV20-1 and J usage is TRBJ2-7; a weak D match, TRBD2 (7 bases). Germline CDR1 and CDR2: DFQATT and SNEGSKA (reference sequence). The CDR3 is 14 amino acids. V shed 1 base and J shed 4 bases, with 14 bases lying between them. In nucleotides, the CDR3 is TGCAGTGCTAGAGGCGGGAGAGGGACATACGAGCAGTACTTC. Protein sequence: CSARGGRGTYEQYF.

This clonotype was counted ten times or more. This sequence may be a read error, since a much larger clone differs from it by one base. This is likely a read error, given that the CDR3 carries no conserved phenylalanine or tryptophan at its end. The CDR3 bases are TGTGCCATCAGTGATTACACCTACGAGCAGTACTCC. Its translation: CAISDYTYEQYS. V and J are TRBV10-3 and TRBJ2-7; D ambiguous. Between the trimmed V and J ends, which lost 3 bases and 2 bases, there was a span of 5 bases. This CDR3 contains 12 residues. The V gene's germline CDR1 is ENHRY and CDR2 SYGVKD.

This clonotype is medium-sized within its sample. This chain uses TRBV20-1 with TRBJ1-6; unclear D gene. Trimming removed 6 bases from V and 0 bases from J, with 12 bases in between. The germline gives CDR1 DFQATT, CDR2 SNEGSKA (reference sequence). The CDR3 has 15 amino acids. The CDR3 nucleotides are TGCAGTGCAGACGAAGGGTTCTCCTATAATTCACCCCTCCACTTT. This translates into CSADEGFSYNSPLHF.

This clonotype occurred many times. V gene TRBV15 combines with J gene TRBJ1-4, with TRBD1 matching over 12 bases. Germline lookup yields CDR1 LNHNV and CDR2 YYDKDF (reference sequence). The V segment lost 5 bases and the J segment 7 bases; nucleotides outside the gene matches: 8. The CDR3 covers 16 residues. Here the CDR3 DNA reads TGTGCCACCAGCTTGACTCCGGGACAGGGGGCTGAAAAACTGTTTTTT. This encodes CATSLTPGQGAEKLFF.

This clonotype was recorded at least ten times. The chain joins TRBV18 to TRBJ1-1, with a tentative D call TRBD1 (5 bases). The germline gives CDR1 KGHSH, CDR2 LQKENI. Trimming took 1 base from V and 6 from J, leaving 9 bases between them. This CDR3 has 13 amino acids. This chain's CDR3 is CASSPHTGAEAFF. In DNA form, the CDR3 reads TGTGCCAGCTCACCACACACGGGGGCTGAAGCTTTCTTT.

The chain employs TRBV6-6 and TRBJ1-1; D may be TRBD1 (6 bases). Between the trimmed V and J ends, which lost 4 bases and 0 bases, there was a span of 12 bases. The CDR3 has 15 amino acids. CDR1 is MNHNY, CDR2 SVGAGI, per germline (reference sequence). CDR3 DNA sequence: TGTGCCAGCAGTTCCGCCGACAGGATGAACACTGAAGCTTTCTTT. Translated, it gives CASSSADRMNTEAFF.

This clonotype was seen only a few times. This chain links TRBV7-2 with TRBJ2-3, with 14 positions matching TRBD2. The CDR3 consists of 17 residues. V lost 1 base to trimming and J lost 1 base; unmatched junction nucleotides: 1. Germline V gene sequence: CDR1 SGHTA, CDR2 FQGNSA. The CDR3 DNA reads TGTGCCAGCAGCTTAGGGGGACTAGCGGGAGGCACAGATACGCAGTATTTT. Its protein product is CASSLGGLAGGTDTQYF.

This chain connects TRBV10-3 to TRBJ1-5; no reliable D call. Trimming pared 2 bases from V and 2 bases from J, leaving 7 bases between. The CDR3 runs 14 residues. Germline V gene sequence: CDR1 ENHRY, CDR2 SYGVKD. CDR3 in amino acids: CAISERVGNQPQHF. CDR3 DNA: TGTGCCATCAGTGAGAGGGTGGGCAATCAGCCCCAGCATTTT.

This clonotype was counted between two and nine times. The chain has TRBV2 and TRBJ2-7, with 9 nucleotides matching TRBD2. With 8 bases clipped from V and 0 bases from J, the junction kept 8 bases outside the gene matches. The CDR3 runs to 15 residues. From germline, CDR1 is SNHLY and CDR2 FYNNEI. The CDR3 spells CASRRGGAGSYEQYF. As DNA, the CDR3 is TGTGCCAGCCGGCGGGGGGGCGCGGGCTCCTACGAGCAGTACTTC.

In its sample, this clonotype ranks as medium-sized. CDR3: CASSQRPGPQTGELFF. CDR3 sequence (DNA): TGCGCCAGCAGCCAACGGCCCGGGCCTCAAACCGGGGAGCTGTTTTTT. J is TRBJ2-2 and V is TRBV4-3; D gene uncertain. The CDR3 loop spans 16 amino acids. Germline V lookup: CDR1 LGHNA, CDR2 YSLEER. V lost 2 bases and J 5 bases, leaving 15 bases between the germline ends.